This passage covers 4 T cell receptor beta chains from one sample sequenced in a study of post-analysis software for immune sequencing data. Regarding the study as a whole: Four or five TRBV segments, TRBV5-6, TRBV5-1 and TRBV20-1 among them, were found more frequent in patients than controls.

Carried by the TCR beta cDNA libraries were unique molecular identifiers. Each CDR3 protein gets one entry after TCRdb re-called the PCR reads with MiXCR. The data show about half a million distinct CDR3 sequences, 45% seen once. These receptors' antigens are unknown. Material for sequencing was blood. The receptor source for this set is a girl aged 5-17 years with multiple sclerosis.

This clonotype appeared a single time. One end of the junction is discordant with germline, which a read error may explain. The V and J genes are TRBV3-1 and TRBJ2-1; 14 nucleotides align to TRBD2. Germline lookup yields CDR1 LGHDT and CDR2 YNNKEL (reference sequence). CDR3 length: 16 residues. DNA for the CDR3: TGTGCCAGCAGCCCGACCGGGACTAGCGGGAGTGATGAACAGTTCTTC. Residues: CASSPTGTSGSDEQFF.

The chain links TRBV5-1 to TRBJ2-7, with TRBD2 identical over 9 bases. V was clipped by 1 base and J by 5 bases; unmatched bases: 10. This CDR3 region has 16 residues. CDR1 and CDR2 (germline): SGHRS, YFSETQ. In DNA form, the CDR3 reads TGCGCCAGCAGCTTGCGGGAGCGGGAGGCGGAGAACGAGCAGTACTTC. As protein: CASSLREREAENEQYF.

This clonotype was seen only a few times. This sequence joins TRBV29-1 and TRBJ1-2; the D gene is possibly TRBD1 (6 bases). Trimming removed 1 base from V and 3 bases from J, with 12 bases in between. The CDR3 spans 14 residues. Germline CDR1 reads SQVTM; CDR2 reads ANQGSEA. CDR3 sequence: CSVEARGADYGYTF. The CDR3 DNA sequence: TGCAGCGTTGAAGCGCGGGGGGCTGACTATGGCTACACCTTC. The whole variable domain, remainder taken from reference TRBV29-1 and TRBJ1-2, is SAVISQKPSRDICQRGTSLTIQCQVDSQVTMMFWYRQQPGQSLTLIATANQGSEATYESGFVIDKFPISRPNLTFSTLTVSNMSPEDSSIYLCSVEARGADYGYTFGSGTRLTVV.

The CDR3 sequence: CASKKGGGGNTEAFF. The CDR3 DNA reads as TGTGCCAGCAAAAAAGGGGGCGGGGGGAACACTGAAGCTTTCTTT. V is TRBV28 and J is TRBJ1-1; 7 bases align to TRBD1. CDR1 MDHEN and CDR2 SYDVKM come from the germline V gene. The CDR3 is made up of 15 amino acids. The ends lost 7 bases at V and 1 base at J; junction bases unmatched: 9.